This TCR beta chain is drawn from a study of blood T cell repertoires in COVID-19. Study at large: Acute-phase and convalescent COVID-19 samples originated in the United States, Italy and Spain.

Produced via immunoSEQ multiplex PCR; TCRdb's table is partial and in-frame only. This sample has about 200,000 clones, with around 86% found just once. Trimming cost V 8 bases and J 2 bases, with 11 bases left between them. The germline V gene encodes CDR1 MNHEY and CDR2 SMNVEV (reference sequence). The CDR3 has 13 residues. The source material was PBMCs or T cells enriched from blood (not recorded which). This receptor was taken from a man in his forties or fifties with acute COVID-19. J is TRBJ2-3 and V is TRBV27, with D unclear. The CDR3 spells CASSYRVTDTQYF. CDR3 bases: TGTGCCAGCTCCTACCGCGTCACAGATACGCAGTATTTT.